The 30 T cell receptor beta chains below all came from one sample that was sequenced in a study of cytomegalovirus exposure and HLA in healthy donors. Primers: 60 Vbeta forward and 13 Jbeta reverse. The method was immunoSEQ multiplex PCR; TCRdb's version includes in-frame clones alone and lacks a portion of them. The sample carries tens of thousands of clones, nearly 80% recorded once. Sequenced sample: PBMCs. The receptor set was obtained from a middle-aged woman in good health and CMV-seropositive.

The chain combines TRBV7-9 with TRBJ1-4, with 8 bases that match TRBD1. The length of the CDR3 is 16 residues. The trim removed 0 bases at V and 0 bases at J, leaving 0 bases unmatched. The germline CDR1 and CDR2 sequences are SEHNR and FQNEAQ (reference sequence). The CDR3 DNA sequence: TGTGCCAGCAGCTTAGCACAGGGGGCAACTAATGAAAAACTGTTTTTT. Translating gives CASSLAQGATNEKLFF.

The J gene is TRBJ2-3, the V gene TRBV30; TRBD2 is a possible D gene (5 bases). Germline V gene sequence: CDR1 GTSNPN, CDR2 SVGIG (reference sequence). V lost 4 bases, J lost 5 bases, and 7 bases lay in between. The length of the CDR3 is 11 residues. For the CDR3, the DNA is TGTGCCTGGAACGCGGGAGATACGCAGTATTTT. It encodes CAWNAGDTQYF.

The rearrangement uses TRBV7-8 and TRBJ2-1; 10 nucleotides agree with TRBD2. V gave up 5 bases and J gave up 0 bases; unmatched junction bases: 13. The germline V gene has CDR1 SGHVS and CDR2 FQNEAQ. The CDR3 is 19 residues long. CDR3 coding DNA: TGTGCCAGCAGCCAAGATGAGACTAGCGGGCAAAGCTCCTACAATGAGCAGTTCTTC. Its translation is CASSQDETSGQSSYNEQFF.

V gene TRBV30 combines with J gene TRBJ1-4; 7 bases match TRBD1. After removal of 1 base from V and 7 bases from J, the junction contained 12 bases not matched to a gene. The CDR3 is 16 residues long. CDR1 is GTSNPN and CDR2 is SVGIG in the germline V gene (reference sequence). This CDR3 reads CAWSATSGTAVEKLFF. The CDR3 DNA is TGTGCCTGGAGTGCTACCTCCGGGACAGCGGTTGAAAAACTGTTTTTT.

The chain employs TRBV5-8 and TRBJ1-5; a possible D gene is TRBD1 (6 bases). CDR1 and CDR2 from the germline V gene are SGHTS and YDEGEE. The CDR3 covers 16 residues. V was pared by 0 bases and J by 2 bases, with 12 bases between. The CDR3 region has the DNA TGTGCCAGCAGCTTGGGAATCTGGACAGGCAATCAGCCCCAGCATTTT. It yields the protein CASSLGIWTGNQPQHF. Using reference TRBV5-8 and TRBJ1-5 for the parts outside the CDR3, the full variable domain is EAGVTQSPTHLIKTRGQQATLRCSPISGHTSVYWYQQALGLGLQFLLWYDEGEERNRGNFPPRFSGRQFPNYSSELNVNALELEDSALYLCASSLGIWTGNQPQHFGDGTRLSIL.

V and J are TRBV19 and TRBJ2-3; 9 bases fit TRBD2. Losses at the gene ends were 5 bases for V and 1 base for J; bases not matched to a gene: 4. CDR3 length: 15 amino acids. CDR1 LNHDA and CDR2 SQIVND come from the germline V gene (reference sequence). The CDR3 DNA is TGTGCCAGTAGTCCTAGCGGGGTAGGCACAGATACGCAGTATTTT. Protein product: CASSPSGVGTDTQYF.

V and J are TRBV25-1 and TRBJ2-3; 12 bases are shared with TRBD2. The V gene end was trimmed by 6 bases and the J gene end by 2 bases; junction bases not matched to a gene: 3. The CDR3 is 15 amino acids. The V gene's germline CDR1 is MGHDK and CDR2 SYGVNS. CDR3 DNA sequence: TGTGCCAGCAGAGGGACTAGCGGGCCCACAGATACGCAGTATTTT. This gives the protein CASRGTSGPTDTQYF.

V and J are TRBV7-2 and TRBJ2-3; 16 nucleotides match TRBD2. V dropped 5 bases and J dropped 2; count of bases not matched to a gene: 7. This CDR3 has 18 amino acids. Germline-derived CDR1 and CDR2 are SGHTA and FQGNSA. This chain's CDR3 is CASSGTSGGAPSTDTQYF. The CDR3 DNA follows: TGTGCCAGCAGCGGGACTAGCGGGGGGGCTCCTTCCACAGATACGCAGTATTTT.

This clone has just a few counts. The genes are TRBV5-1 and TRBJ2-2, with 9 bases fitting TRBD1. This CDR3 is built from 16 residues. Germline V CDR1 and CDR2: SGHRS, YFSETQ. Trimming took 4 bases from V and 1 from J; bases not matched to a gene: 5. CDR3 bases: TGCGCCAGCAGCAATACGGGACAGGGGAACACCGGGGAGCTGTTTTTT. Translating gives CASSNTGQGNTGELFF.

This sequence joins TRBV30 and TRBJ2-2; TRBD1 agrees at 10 bases. The CDR3 has 14 residues. The germline V gene has CDR1 GTSNPN and CDR2 SVGIG (reference sequence). After removal of 6 bases from V and 5 bases from J, the junction contained 6 bases not matched to a gene. The CDR3 here is CACPRQGATGELFF. The CDR3 region has the DNA TGTGCCTGCCCCCGACAGGGGGCTACCGGGGAGCTGTTTTTT.

The V gene is TRBV28, the J gene TRBJ1-2; the match to TRBD1 covers 8 bases. CDR1 is MDHEN, CDR2 SYDVKM, per germline. The junction had 4 bases not matched to a gene; V was cut back by 2 bases and J by 8 bases. The CDR3 totals 13 residues. The CDR3: CASSLQGARGYTF. The DNA of the CDR3 is TGTGCCAGCAGTTTACAGGGGGCACGGGGCTACACCTTC.

This rearrangement joins TRBV9 to TRBJ1-1, with no clear D. There are 14 residues in the CDR3. The germline gives CDR1 SGDLS, CDR2 YYNGEE. V was clipped by 0 bases and J by 0 bases, with 6 bases between them. For the CDR3, the DNA is TGTGCCAGCAGCGTAGACAGCCTGAACACTGAAGCTTTCTTT. Translated, it gives CASSVDSLNTEAFF. The full variable domain, its missing parts supplied by reference TRBV9 and TRBJ1-1, is DSGVTQTPKHLITATGQRVTLRCSPRSGDLSVYWYQQSLDQGLQFLIQYYNGEERAKGNILERFSAQQFPDLHSELNLSSLELGDSALYFCASSVDSLNTEAFFGQGTRLTVV.

The chain carries TRBV7-2 and TRBJ1-3; a weak D match, TRBD1 (5 bases). Trimming left V 3 bases short and J 0 bases short, with 15 bases between. Looked up from germline, CDR1 is SGHTA and CDR2 is FQGNSA. The CDR3 loop spans 17 amino acids. The CDR3 DNA reads as TGTGCCAGCAGCTTGGACACAAGGATATTCTCTGGAAACACCATATATTTT. Its translation: CASSLDTRIFSGNTIYF.

V gene TRBV6-1 combines with J gene TRBJ2-7; D remains unclear. Germline-derived CDR1 and CDR2 are MNHNS and SASEGT. The CDR3 is made up of 12 amino acids. With 2 bases removed from V and 1 base from J, the gap between germline ends came to 3 bases. The CDR3 region is CASSERSYEQYF. CDR3 DNA sequence: TGTGCCAGCAGTGAACGGTCCTACGAGCAGTACTTC.

CDR3 in amino acids: CASSPRQGGKTDTQYF. Written as DNA, the CDR3 is TGTGCCAGCAGTCCCAGACAGGGTGGGAAGACAGATACGCAGTATTTT. The chain has TRBV28 and TRBJ2-3; 7 bases line up with TRBD1. The CDR3 consists of 16 residues. Unmatched junction bases numbered 11, after V lost 5 bases and J lost 3 bases. CDR1 is MDHEN and CDR2 is SYDVKM in the germline V gene.

The chain employs TRBV28 and TRBJ1-2, with D uncertain. CDR1 is MDHEN and CDR2 is SYDVKM in the germline V gene. The CDR3 totals 11 residues. The CDR3 bases are TGTGCGACGACATCTAACTATGGCTACACCTTC. Amino acids: CATTSNYGYTF.

This chain uses TRBV5-1 with TRBJ1-1; D is perhaps TRBD1 (6 bases). CDR3 length equals 12 residues. Looked up from germline, CDR1 is SGHRS and CDR2 is YFSETQ. Trimming shortened V by 5 bases and J by 7 bases, and 12 bases separated the two germline ends. CDR3 bases: TGCGCCAGCAGTATACAGGGCCATGAAGCTTTCTTT. Translating it yields CASSIQGHEAFF.

The chain combines TRBV5-6 with TRBJ1-3; TRBD1 aligns across 7 bases. The length of the CDR3 is 16 residues. J lost 0 bases, V lost 2 bases, and 5 bases had no gene match. The germline V gene has CDR1 SGHDT and CDR2 YYEEEE. The CDR3, as DNA: TGTGCCAGCAGCTTCTGGACAGGACTCTCTGGAAACACCATATATTTT. The encoded protein is CASSFWTGLSGNTIYF. The full variable domain, in which reference TRBV5-6 and TRBJ1-3 provide the parts outside the CDR3, is DAGVTQSPTHLIKTRGQQVTLRCSPKSGHDTVSWYQQALGQGPQFIFQYYEEEERQRGNFPDRFSGHQFPNYSSELNVNALLLGDSALYLCASSFWTGLSGNTIYFGEGSWLTVV.

This chain joins TRBV28 and TRBJ1-1; D may be TRBD1 (5 bases). This CDR3 contains 16 residues. Trimming shortened V by 3 bases and J by 3 bases, and 17 bases separated the two germline ends. Germline CDR1 is MDHEN and CDR2 is SYDVKM. This CDR3 is CASSLVSAAGDTEAFF. The CDR3 bases are TGTGCCAGCAGTTTGGTTTCAGCAGCGGGGGACACTGAAGCTTTCTTT.

DNA of the CDR3: TGTGCAAGTCGCTTCGAAGGGGAACGCTATGGCTACACCTTC. It is translated as CASRFEGERYGYTF. The chain uses TRBV12-2 and TRBJ1-2; TRBD1 is the table's D call, not checked against the DNA. TRBV12-2 is noted as a pseudogene. CDR3 length: 14 residues.

V is TRBV7-2 and J is TRBJ2-1; a weak D match, TRBD1 (5 bases). The CDR3 length is 14 residues. Per germline, CDR1 SGHTA and CDR2 FQGNSA. Trimming stripped 5 bases from V and 9 bases from J, with 17 bases between. CDR3 nucleotides: TGTGCCAGCAGCCCAAATGGGGCCTACGGTGAGCAGTTCTTC. Encoded protein: CASSPNGAYGEQFF.

This clone showed up just a few times. The chain has TRBV15 and TRBJ1-3; D gene unclear. V lost 3 bases and J 0 bases, leaving 9 bases between the germline ends. Germline V CDR1 and CDR2: LNHNV, YYDKDF (reference sequence). This CDR3 is built from 15 residues. The CDR3 region is CATSREYHSGNTIYF. The CDR3, as DNA: TGTGCCACCAGCAGGGAGTACCACTCTGGAAACACCATATATTTT. Full variable domain (remainder filled in from reference TRBV15 and TRBJ1-3): DAMVIQNPRYQVTQFGKPVTLSCSQTLNHNVMYWYQQKSSQAPKLLFHYYDKDFNNEADTPDNFQSRRPNTSFCFLDIRSPGLGDTAMYLCATSREYHSGNTIYFGEGSWLTVV.

The J gene is TRBJ2-1, the V gene TRBV4-1; 9 positions agree with TRBD1. The CDR3 has 14 residues. V lost 5 bases to trimming and J lost 6 bases; unmatched junction nucleotides: 5. Germline V gene sequence: CDR1 MGHRA, CDR2 YSYEKL. The CDR3 nucleotides are TGCGCCAGCAGCTGGGACAGGGTCCCCAATGAGCAGTTCTTC. Its protein is CASSWDRVPNEQFF.

The CDR3 region is CAIGRDTGPATKYGYTF. DNA of the CDR3: TGTGCCATCGGTCGGGACACAGGACCAGCCACCAAATATGGCTACACCTTC. The genes are TRBV10-3 and TRBJ1-2; D may be TRBD1 (6 bases). The germline gives CDR1 ENHRY, CDR2 SYGVKD. V was trimmed by 8 bases and J by 5 bases, leaving 27 bases between them. The CDR3 covers 17 residues.

J is TRBJ1-3 and V is TRBV5-1; 10 bases map to TRBD1. Per germline, CDR1 SGHRS and CDR2 YFSETQ. The CDR3 totals 16 residues. J gave up 0 bases and V 4 bases, and 4 bases lay outside the gene matches. The CDR3 DNA is TGCGCCAGCAGCCAGGGGGACAGGGGCTCTGGAAACACCATATATTTT. It encodes CASSQGDRGSGNTIYF.

This clone was seen more than once but under ten times. The chain combines TRBV30 with TRBJ1-3, with D possibly matching TRBD1 (5 bases). The CDR3 has 13 amino acids. Trimming pared 2 bases from V and 2 bases from J, leaving 7 bases between. CDR1 GTSNPN and CDR2 SVGIG come from the germline V gene (reference sequence). DNA of the CDR3: TGTGCCTGGAGTATGACAGCTGGAAACACCATATATTTT. Its protein is CAWSMTAGNTIYF.

The V gene is TRBV28, the J gene TRBJ2-2; 7 nucleotides line up with TRBD1. There are 16 residues in the CDR3. The V gene end was trimmed by 6 bases and the J gene end by 3 bases; junction bases not matched to a gene: 10. Germline V gene lookup returns CDR1 MDHEN and CDR2 SYDVKM. CDR3 sequence (DNA): TGTGCCAGCAGCCCTAACCGGGACAGCTACACCGGGGAGCTGTTTTTT. This gives the protein CASSPNRDSYTGELFF.

This clone was counted a few times. The V and J genes are TRBV7-2 and TRBJ2-7; 8 bases map to TRBD1. The V segment lost 5 bases and the J segment 3 bases; nucleotides outside the gene matches: 9. Germline CDR1 is SGHTA and CDR2 is FQGNSA. The CDR3 runs to 15 residues. The CDR3 DNA reads TGTGCCAGCAGCGCCGGGACAGGTGATTACTACGAGCAGTACTTC. Translated, it gives CASSAGTGDYYEQYF.

The V gene is TRBV29-1, the J gene TRBJ2-7, with TRBD1 matching over 11 bases. The CDR3 runs to 11 residues. V lost 4 bases and J lost 11; bases outside the gene matches: 4. Germline CDR1 SQVTM, CDR2 ANQGSEA. This CDR3 reads CSVGDRGLEYF. The CDR3 DNA reads TGCAGCGTTGGGGACAGGGGGTTAGAGTACTTC.

The rearrangement links TRBV29-1 to TRBJ1-1; 7 bases agree with TRBD1. The CDR3 sequence is 15 residues long. Germline V lookup: CDR1 SQVTM, CDR2 ANQGSEA. V shed 3 bases and J 2 bases; nucleotides not matched to a gene: 9. CDR3 in amino acids: CSVEGVTGANTEAFF. The CDR3 DNA sequence: TGCAGCGTTGAGGGAGTAACAGGGGCAAACACTGAAGCTTTCTTT.